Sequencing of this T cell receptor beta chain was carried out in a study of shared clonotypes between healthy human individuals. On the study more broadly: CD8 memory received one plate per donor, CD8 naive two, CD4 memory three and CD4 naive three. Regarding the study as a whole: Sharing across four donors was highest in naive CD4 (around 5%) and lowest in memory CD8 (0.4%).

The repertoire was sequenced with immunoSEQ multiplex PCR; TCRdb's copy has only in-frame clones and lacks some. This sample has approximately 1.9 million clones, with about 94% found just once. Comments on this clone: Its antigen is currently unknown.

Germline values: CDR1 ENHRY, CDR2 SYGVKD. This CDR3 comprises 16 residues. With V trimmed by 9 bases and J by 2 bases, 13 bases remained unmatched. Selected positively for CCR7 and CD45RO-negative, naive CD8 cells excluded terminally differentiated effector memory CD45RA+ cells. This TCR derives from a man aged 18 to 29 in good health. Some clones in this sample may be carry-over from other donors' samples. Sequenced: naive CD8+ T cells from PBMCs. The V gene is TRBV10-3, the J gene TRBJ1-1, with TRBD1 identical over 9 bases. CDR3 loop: CAILEVGQGRNTEAFF. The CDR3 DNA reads TGTGCCATACTAGAAGTTGGACAGGGGCGAAACACTGAAGCTTTCTTT.